This TCR beta chain was captured in a study of blood T cell repertoires in COVID-19 (dated by TCRdb to 2018 to 2021). Notes on the research overall: Collaborator samples came from the United States, Italy and Spain and covered acute and convalescent phases of COVID-19. Where HLA class I and class II types were available, the types were taken from metadata supplied by the sample provider, not from assay-based typing. Nearly every sample came with metadata listing a de-identified subject ID, COVID-19 status, age in years and sex. The repertoires were released in a freely available public database intended as a resource for research on the immune response to SARS-CoV-2. Deeply sampled blood TCRbeta repertoires from subjects exposed to, actively infected with, or recovered from COVID-19 were included in the dataset. The material from the prospective study consisted of cDNA or gDNA derived from T cells, B-cell-depleted T cells, or PBMCs. Samples came from the ongoing ImmuneRACE study (first 160 participants) plus 1,254 subjects from 6 global collaborators. Broad study findings and their caveats: Clinical and demographic metadata were provided uncurated, with the amount varying by source and participant.

This clone was observed once. Its antigen is currently not known. There are no base qualities to consult, and no much larger clone falls within one base. Participants in the prospective study were aged roughly 18 to 100 years, lived in over 20 United States geographic areas, and enrolled through a virtual design. To assign participants to cohorts, the prospective study relied on clinical history that participants themselves reported in a screening survey and a study questionnaire. Exposed participants had been in contact with someone with a PCR-confirmed or clinician-diagnosed COVID-19 case within 2 weeks of study entry. Mobile phlebotomists in the prospective study collected whole blood, serum and a nasopharyngeal or oropharyngeal swab from every participant. Over a roughly 2-month period, participants in the prospective study had the option of providing additional blood draws and questionnaires. Before DNA extraction, blood samples from the prospective study were shipped at room temperature or frozen.

TCRbeta CDR3 regions were amplified from genomic DNA by means of the immunoSEQ Assay, a bias-controlled multiplex PCR. Processing in the source paper ran as follows. The number of nucleated cells in each sample was estimated by amplification of reference gene primers within the assay. Sequence reads were collapsed and filtered to measure the absolute abundance of every unique TCRbeta CDR3 rearrangement. For each sample, productive Simpson clonality was calculated as the square root of Simpson's diversity index across productive rearrangements. TCRdb took this table from immuneACCESS and kept in-frame rearrangements with V and J called. Such tables lack part of the clones; where checked against another copy, unresolved V genes explain under half of the gap, and the rest is unexplained. The V and J calls and clone size come from that table; D and trimming were worked out from the DNA. Here the sample has about 430,000 clones; over 75% occur a single time. In total, the top ten clones hold roughly 1.4% of the sample.

V is pared back by 2 bases and J by 0 bases, with 5 bases lying between the germline termini. The CDR3 runs 15 amino acids, cysteine and phenylalanine included. Solely the CDR3 DNA is kept, with 45 bases framed from the first base. Taken from the germline V gene (reference sequence), the CDR1 and CDR2 loops are MNHEY and SMNVEV. The rearrangement combines TRBV27 with TRBJ2-6, with the D gene uncertain. This TCR was recovered from a woman between 18 and 29 years old who had been exposed to COVID-19. The specimen sequenced was PBMCs or T cells enriched from blood (not recorded which). The bases are TGTGCCAGCAGTTTAGCGGCCTCTGGGGCCAACGTCCTGACTTTC. Its protein reads: CASSLAASGANVLTF.